Below, 29 T cell receptor beta chains from the same sample are listed, as sequenced in a study of blood T cell repertoires in COVID-19. Sequencing used immunoSEQ multiplex PCR; TCRdb keeps in-frame clones, though not all of them. The sample lists approximately 76,000 clones; about 88% were seen once. Sequenced sample: peripheral blood. All receptors derive from a human donor in a cohort sampled during active COVID-19.

To note about this clone: Different DNA sequences within this sample yield the same CDR3. J is TRBJ2-7 and V is TRBV6-2 or TRBV6-3; 9 bases align to TRBD2. After removal of 2 bases from V and 2 bases from J, the junction contained 1 base not matched to a gene. CDR3 length equals 14 residues. Germline assignment: CDR1 MNHEY and CDR2 SVGEGT. Here the CDR3 DNA reads TGTGCCAGCAGTTACGAGCGGGGGGCCTACGAGCAGTACTTC. This sequence encodes CASSYERGAYEQYF.

This chain connects TRBV19 to TRBJ1-4, with TRBD1 matching over 7 bases. CDR1 and CDR2 (germline): LNHDA, SQIVND (reference sequence). V dropped 7 bases and J dropped 4; count of bases not matched to a gene: 9. The CDR3 consists of 15 residues. CDR3 protein: CASKAQGQHNEKLFF. CDR3 coding DNA: TGTGCCAGTAAGGCCCAGGGACAGCATAATGAAAAACTGTTTTTT.

The CDR3 region is CASSQSGFEFF. Here the CDR3 DNA reads TGTGCCAGCAGTCAAAGCGGGTTTGAGTTCTTC. This chain connects TRBV3-1 (or the pseudogene TRBV3-2) to TRBJ2-1; a possible D gene is TRBD2 (6 bases). This CDR3 spans 11 amino acids. CDR1 and CDR2 (germline): LGHDT, YNNKEL (reference sequence). V was trimmed by 6 bases and J by 14 bases, leaving 14 bases between them.

The V and J genes are TRBV18 and TRBJ2-7, with 8 bases lining up with TRBD1. The CDR3 contains 14 residues. The germline gives CDR1 KGHSH, CDR2 LQKENI. Germline trimming cut 3 bases from V and 0 bases from J; bases unmatched to any gene: 1. CDR3 residues: CASSPGTGSYEQYF. The CDR3 nucleotides are TGTGCCAGCTCACCGGGGACAGGCTCCTACGAGCAGTACTTC.

This clone was found once. CDR3: CASSRYGSLNTEAFF. CDR3 sequence (DNA): TGTGCCAGTAGTAGATACGGGTCGCTGAACACTGAAGCTTTCTTT. The chain has TRBV19 and TRBJ1-1; D remains ambiguous. The CDR3 spans 15 residues. V was cut by 4 bases and J by 0 bases, with 12 bases left in between. CDR1 LNHDA and CDR2 SQIVND come from the germline V gene (reference sequence).

The CDR3 region is CARSLVTLNTGELFF. CDR3 coding DNA: TGTGCCAGAAGCTTGGTAACATTGAACACCGGGGAGCTGTTTTTT. V usage is TRBV5-3 and J usage is TRBJ2-2; D not certain. TRBV5-3 is classed as an ORF, of uncertain function. V shed 0 bases and J shed 1 base, with 7 bases lying between them. This CDR3 is built from 15 residues.

The CDR3 DNA sequence: TGTGCCAGCAGCGTAGTATCGGGGGGCCGGGGAGAGCAGTTCTTC. It yields the protein CASSVVSGGRGEQFF. This chain joins TRBV9 and TRBJ2-1; maybe TRBD2 (7 bases). CDR3 length equals 15 residues. In germline, CDR1 is SGDLS, CDR2 YYNGEE. V shed 0 bases and J shed 10 bases, with 17 bases lying between them.

This rearrangement joins TRBV9 to TRBJ2-5; 16 nucleotides line up with TRBD2. Germline lookup yields CDR1 SGDLS and CDR2 YYNGEE. The CDR3 is 18 residues long. V was clipped by 4 bases and J by 5 bases; unmatched bases: 11. The CDR3 sequence is CASSPRGTSGRDEETQYF. The CDR3 coding sequence is TGTGCCAGCAGCCCCCGTGGGACTAGCGGGAGGGATGAGGAGACCCAGTACTTC.

The chain uses TRBV9 and TRBJ1-2; the match to TRBD1 covers 7 bases. Germline V gene data show CDR1 as SGDLS and CDR2 as YYNGEE. V lost 4 bases, J lost 4 bases, and 4 bases stayed unmatched. The CDR3 covers 13 residues. CDR3 residues: CASSPGGSYGYTF. The CDR3 region has the DNA TGTGCCAGCAGCCCAGGGGGGAGCTATGGCTACACCTTC.

The gene calls are TRBV2 and TRBJ2-1; 11 nucleotides agree with TRBD2. Germline-derived CDR1 and CDR2 are SNHLY and FYNNEI. CDR3 size: 15 residues. V lost 4 bases and J lost 7; bases outside the gene matches: 6. CDR3 coding DNA: TGTGCCAGCAGTGGACTAGCGGGATTTGGTAATGAGCAGTTCTTC. This translates into CASSGLAGFGNEQFF. The variable domain in full, completed from reference TRBV2 and TRBJ2-1, reads EPEVTQTPSHQVTQMGQEVILRCVPISNHLYFYWYRQILGQKVEFLVSFYNNEISEKSEIFDDQFSVERPDGSNFTLKIRSTKLEDSAMYFCASSGLAGFGNEQFFGPGTRLTVL.

The genes are TRBV5-1 and TRBJ2-2; a weak D match, TRBD2 (6 bases). V was trimmed by 5 bases and J by 0 bases, leaving 11 bases between them. This CDR3 has 15 amino acids. Germline assignment: CDR1 SGHRS and CDR2 YFSETQ. The CDR3: CASSPSVSNTGELFF. Written as DNA, the CDR3 is TGCGCCAGCAGTCCTAGCGTCTCGAACACCGGGGAGCTGTTTTTT.

V is TRBV6-6 and J is TRBJ2-1; 10 bases fit TRBD2. The V gene end was trimmed by 0 bases and the J gene end by 9 bases; junction bases not matched to a gene: 8. The length of the CDR3 is 16 residues. The germline CDR1 and CDR2 sequences are MNHNY and SVGAGI (reference sequence). CDR3 protein: CASSYSGTSDWGEQFF. DNA for the CDR3: TGTGCCAGCAGTTACTCCGGGACTAGCGATTGGGGTGAGCAGTTCTTC.

V and J are TRBV10-3 and TRBJ1-5; D unclear. Germline CDR1 is ENHRY and CDR2 is SYGVKD. This CDR3 comprises 12 residues. V was cut by 2 bases and J by 8 bases, with 7 bases left in between. The DNA for the CDR3 is TGTGCCATCAGTGAGCCGGCGGAGCCCCAGCATTTT. This translates into CAISEPAEPQHF.

This chain uses TRBV2 with TRBJ2-5; tentative D call: TRBD2 (5 bases). In germline, CDR1 is SNHLY, CDR2 FYNNEI. Trimming took off 7 bases at V and 3 bases at J, with 15 bases between the two ends. The CDR3 spans 14 residues. The CDR3 region is CASTWATKEETQYF. The DNA of the CDR3 is TGTGCCAGCACTTGGGCGACTAAAGAAGAGACCCAGTACTTC. Variable domain in full (rest from reference TRBV2 and TRBJ2-5): EPEVTQTPSHQVTQMGQEVILRCVPISNHLYFYWYRQILGQKVEFLVSFYNNEISEKSEIFDDQFSVERPDGSNFTLKIRSTKLEDSAMYFCASTWATKEETQYFGPGTRLLVL.

The V call is TRBV10-3, the J call TRBJ2-7, with 9 positions matching TRBD1. Germline loops: CDR1 ENHRY, CDR2 SYGVKD. The CDR3 length is 14 residues. V was clipped by 6 bases and J by 2 bases; unmatched bases: 5. CDR3 residues: CAIRPGTGPYEQYF. In DNA form, the CDR3 reads TGTGCCATCAGACCCGGGACAGGGCCCTACGAGCAGTACTTC.

The chain couples TRBV4-3 to TRBJ2-7, with TRBD2 matching over 9 bases. This CDR3 has 15 residues. V dropped 0 bases and J dropped 6; count of bases not matched to a gene: 6. Looked up from germline, CDR1 is LGHNA and CDR2 is YSLEER. The CDR3 nucleotides are TGCGCCAGCAGCCAAGATGCGATAGCGGGAGTCGAGCAGTACTTC. This encodes CASSQDAIAGVEQYF.

J is TRBJ1-1 and V is TRBV6-6; TRBD1 matches 9 bases. The germline CDR1 and CDR2 sequences are MNHNY and SVGAGI (reference sequence). The V and J ends lost 2 bases and 7 bases, in that order; junction bases with no gene match: 5. CDR3 length equals 14 residues. CDR3: CASSYRDRVFEAFF. CDR3 sequence (DNA): TGTGCCAGCAGTTACCGGGACAGGGTGTTTGAAGCTTTCTTT.

This chain connects TRBV27 to TRBJ1-4; D unresolved. Germline CDR1 MNHEY, CDR2 SMNVEV (reference sequence). The V gene lost 7 bases and the J gene lost 3 bases, with 12 bases spanning the gap. The length of the CDR3 is 14 residues. CDR3 nucleotides: TGTGCCAGCAAAGGATGGAGGTCTAATGAAAAACTGTTTTTT. Translation: CASKGWRSNEKLFF.

Details on this clone: A read error is likely, as this CDR3 ends without the conserved phenylalanine or tryptophan. The DNA is omitted, as the CDR3 cannot be located on it reliably, and the CDR3 follows TCRdb's listing. The chain links TRBV5-1 to TRBJ1-2; the D segment call TRBD1 is taken from the table without a DNA check. 9 amino acids form the CDR3, both terminal residues included. Per germline, CDR1 SGHRS and CDR2 YFSETQ. The CDR3 reads CASSLGGSC.

This clone has a handful of counts. CDR3 region: CASSDTTSYEKLFF. For the CDR3, the DNA is TGTGCCAGCAGTGATACGACAAGCTACGAAAAACTGTTTTTT. The V and J genes are TRBV25-1 and TRBJ1-4; D is ambiguous. Germline CDR1 is MGHDK and CDR2 is SYGVNS. The V end lost 3 bases, the J end lost 8 bases, and 13 bases lay between the germline ends. The CDR3 totals 14 residues.

CDR3: CASSPSGTSGSTDTQYF. CDR3 in DNA: TGTGCCAGCAGTCCCTCCGGGACTAGCGGAAGCACAGATACGCAGTATTTT. V gene TRBV6-2 or TRBV6-3 combines with J gene TRBJ2-3; 11 nucleotides match TRBD2. In germline, CDR1 is MNHEY, CDR2 SVGEGT. V gave up 5 bases and J gave up 0 bases; unmatched junction bases: 7. This CDR3 region has 17 residues.

This clone was detected only a few times. This chain links TRBV7-9 with TRBJ1-1; D gene uncertain. There are 14 residues in the CDR3. CDR1 is SEHNR and CDR2 is FQNEAQ in the germline V gene (reference sequence). V was pared by 1 base and J by 1 base, with 7 bases between. CDR3 loop: CASSLVAENTEAFF. In DNA form, the CDR3 reads TGTGCCAGCAGCTTAGTGGCAGAGAACACTGAAGCTTTCTTT.

This sequence joins TRBV19 and TRBJ2-7; 7 bases fit TRBD1. Per germline, CDR1 LNHDA and CDR2 SQIVND (reference sequence). Germline trimming cut 6 bases from V and 4 bases from J; bases unmatched to any gene: 6. The CDR3 contains 13 residues. The CDR3, as DNA: TGTGCCAGTAGCACCGGGACAGAGTACGAGCAGTACTTC. Its protein product is CASSTGTEYEQYF.

Comments on this clone: At one end, the junction sequence differs from germline, possibly due to a read error. The chain carries TRBV4-1 and TRBJ2-5, with D possibly being TRBD2 (7 bases). This CDR3 spans 14 amino acids. Germline assignment: CDR1 MGHRA and CDR2 YSYEKL. Here the CDR3 reads CASSKEGGGVTQYF. The DNA of the CDR3 is TGCGCCAGCAGCAAAGAAGGGGGGGGCGTGACCCAGTACTTC.

The chain carries TRBV24-1 and TRBJ1-5; the D gene is possibly TRBD1 (6 bases). V gave up 7 bases and J gave up 5 bases, with 14 bases separating them. This CDR3 region has 14 residues. CDR1 KGHDR and CDR2 SFDVKD come from the germline V gene. Here the CDR3 DNA reads TGTGCCACCAGGAGGGGGATGGGGGATCAGCCCCAGCATTTT. This codes for CATRRGMGDQPQHF.

The rearrangement joins TRBV2 to TRBJ1-5; tentative D call: TRBD1 (5 bases). Per the germline V gene, CDR1 is SNHLY and CDR2 is FYNNEI. V lost 5 bases to trimming and J lost 4 bases, with 9 bases between them. The CDR3 spans 13 residues. The CDR3 region is CASSPDRNQPQHF. CDR3 nucleotides: TGTGCCAGCAGTCCCGACAGAAATCAGCCCCAGCATTTT.

The chain uses TRBV5-6 and TRBJ2-5; tentatively, D is TRBD1 (5 bases). Germline assignment: CDR1 SGHDT and CDR2 YYEEEE. V dropped 1 base and J dropped 5 bases, with 18 bases sitting between them. The CDR3 is 16 amino acids. This CDR3 reads CASSLNGALAEETQYF. The CDR3 DNA sequence: TGTGCCAGCAGCTTGAATGGGGCTCTGGCCGAGGAGACCCAGTACTTC.

The chain links TRBV2 to TRBJ1-3, with no clear D. Germline assignment: CDR1 SNHLY and CDR2 FYNNEI. Trimming shortened V by 3 bases and J by 3 bases, and 9 bases separated the two germline ends. The CDR3 is made up of 14 amino acids. CDR3 DNA sequence: TGTGCCAGCAGTGATTCGGGGAGTGGAAACACCATATATTTT. Its protein product is CASSDSGSGNTIYF.

The CDR3 here is CASSLAHLLDTQYF. CDR3 DNA sequence: TGTGCCAGCAGCTTGGCACACCTTTTGGATACGCAGTATTTT. This rearrangement joins TRBV5-8 to TRBJ2-3; D unclear. V was shortened by 0 bases and J by 6 bases, with 11 bases between the two germline ends. From germline, CDR1 is SGHTS and CDR2 YDEGEE. CDR3 size: 14 residues.